This TCR beta chain derives from a study of CD8+ T cells in alopecia areata. It was cDNA, reverse transcribed from extracted RNA, that served as the sequencing template. Sequenced by immunoSEQ multiplex PCR; TCRdb stores in-frame clones only, minus some. The data contain approximately 180,000 clones, about 48% of them singletons. The treatment was: oral pan-JAK inhibitor, 5-10 mg twice daily. Only a few counts were recorded for this clone. The sequence was collected from a human donor with alopecia areata. This specimen was CD8+ T cells sorted from blood, taken at week 24, from a patient treated with tofacitinib.

Here the CDR3 DNA reads TGCGCCAGCAGCTTGACTCCAGGGACAGCGAATTCACCCCTCCACTTT. It specifies CASSLTPGTANSPLHF. The chain joins TRBV5-1 to TRBJ1-6; 7 bases are a match to TRBD1. Losses at the gene ends were 1 base for V and 7 bases for J; bases not matched to a gene: 8. CDR3 length equals 16 residues. Germline V gives CDR1 SGHRS, CDR2 YFSETQ.